This TCR beta chain was profiled in a study of blood T cell repertoires in COVID-19. Study at large: Acute and convalescent COVID-19 specimens originated in the United States, Italy and Spain. Nucleic acid was either cDNA or gDNA, and it came from T cells, B-cell-depleted T cells, or PBMCs.

CDR1 and CDR2 from the germline V gene are SGHTA and FQGNSA. J was trimmed by 3 bases and V by 1 base; bases with no gene match: 8. This CDR3 has 16 residues. This clone is a singleton in its sample. Authors' data handling: Nucleated cell counts were estimated from reference gene primer amplification. The table came from immunoSEQ multiplex PCR; TCRdb's copy has only in-frame clones and leaves some out. D and trimming were read from the DNA, whereas the V and J calls and clone size are those reported in that table. There are about 47,000 clones in the sample; 55% to 70% occur only once, and about 9% lies in the top ten.

What was sequenced was peripheral blood. The receptor was isolated from a woman between 65 and 79 years old with acute or convalescent COVID-19. The chain carries TRBV7-2 and TRBJ2-7; 8 positions agree with TRBD2. This CDR3 reads CASSLGAAGGLYEQYF. Here the CDR3 DNA reads TGTGCCAGCAGCTTAGGGGCGGCGGGAGGTCTCTACGAGCAGTACTTC.